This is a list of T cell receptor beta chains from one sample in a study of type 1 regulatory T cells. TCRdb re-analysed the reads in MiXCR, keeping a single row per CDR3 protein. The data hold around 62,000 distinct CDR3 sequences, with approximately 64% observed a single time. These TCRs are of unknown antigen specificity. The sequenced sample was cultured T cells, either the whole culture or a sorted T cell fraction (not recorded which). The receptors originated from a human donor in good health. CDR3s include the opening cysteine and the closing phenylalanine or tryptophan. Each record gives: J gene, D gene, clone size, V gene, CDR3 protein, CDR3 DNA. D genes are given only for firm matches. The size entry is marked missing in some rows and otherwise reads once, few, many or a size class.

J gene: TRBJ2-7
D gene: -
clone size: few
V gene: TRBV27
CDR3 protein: CASRSSQSYEQYF
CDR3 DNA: TGTGCCAGCAGATCCAGCCAATCCTACGAGCAGTACTTC

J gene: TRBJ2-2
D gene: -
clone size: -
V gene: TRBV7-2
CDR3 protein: CASSLGGKELFF
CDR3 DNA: TGTGCCAGCAGCTTAGGGGGGAAGGAGCTGTTTTTT

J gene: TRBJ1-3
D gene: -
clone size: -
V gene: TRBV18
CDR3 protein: CASSPTGPYSGNTIYF
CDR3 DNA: TGTGCCAGCTCACCCACAGGACCCTACTCTGGAAACACCATATATTTT

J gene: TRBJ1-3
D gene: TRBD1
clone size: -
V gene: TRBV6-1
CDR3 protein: CASSSRTGGGNTIYF
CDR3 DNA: TGTGCCAGCAGTTCACGGACAGGGGGAGGAAACACCATATATTTT

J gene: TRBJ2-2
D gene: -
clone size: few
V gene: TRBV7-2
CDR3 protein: CASSLVLRLGELFF
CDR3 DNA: TGTGCCAGCAGCTTAGTTTTACGCCTCGGGGAGCTGTTTTTT

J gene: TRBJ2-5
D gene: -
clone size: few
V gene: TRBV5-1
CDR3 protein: CASSLGFPGEQETQYF
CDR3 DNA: TGCGCCAGCAGCTTGGGCTTTCCGGGGGAACAAGAGACCCAGTACTTC

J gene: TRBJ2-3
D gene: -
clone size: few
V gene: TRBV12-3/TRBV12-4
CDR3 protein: CASFGGVSTDTQYF
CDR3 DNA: TGTGCCAGCTTCGGCGGAGTAAGCACAGATACGCAGTATTTT

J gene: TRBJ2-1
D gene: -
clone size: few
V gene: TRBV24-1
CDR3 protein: CATGPGMVAYNEQFF
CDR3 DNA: TGTGCCACCGGTCCTGGAATGGTGGCCTACAATGAGCAGTTCTTC

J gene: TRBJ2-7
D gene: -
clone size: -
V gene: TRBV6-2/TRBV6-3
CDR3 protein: CASTNNVLHYEQYF
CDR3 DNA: TGTGCCAGCACAAACAACGTGCTACACTACGAGCAGTACTTC

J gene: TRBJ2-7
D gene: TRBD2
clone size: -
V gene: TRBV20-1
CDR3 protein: CSALAGSYEQYF
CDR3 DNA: TGCAGTGCGCTAGCGGGGTCCTACGAGCAGTACTTC

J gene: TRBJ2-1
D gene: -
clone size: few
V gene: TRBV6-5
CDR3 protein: CASSGQKNEQFF
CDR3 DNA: TGTGCCAGCAGTGGACAGAAAAATGAGCAGTTCTTC

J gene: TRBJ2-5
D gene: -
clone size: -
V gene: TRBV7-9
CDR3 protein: CASSLVPGETQYF
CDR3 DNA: TGTGCCAGCAGCTTGGTGCCGGGAGAGACCCAGTACTTC

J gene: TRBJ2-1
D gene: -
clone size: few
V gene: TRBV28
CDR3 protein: CASSTLVPNEQFF
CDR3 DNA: TGTGCCAGCAGTACACTTGTCCCCAATGAGCAGTTCTTC

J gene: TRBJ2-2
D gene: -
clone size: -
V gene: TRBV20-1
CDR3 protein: CSARVKGNGELFF
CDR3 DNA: TGCAGTGCTAGAGTAAAGGGCAACGGGGAGCTGTTTTTT

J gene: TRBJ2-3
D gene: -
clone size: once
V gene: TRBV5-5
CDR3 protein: CASSLLVRLATDTQYF
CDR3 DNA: TGTGCCAGCAGCTTGTTGGTCAGACTCGCCACAGATACGCAGTATTTT

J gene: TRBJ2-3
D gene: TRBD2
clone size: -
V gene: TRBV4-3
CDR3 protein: CASSQRPGLAGGTDTQYF
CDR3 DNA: TGCGCCAGCAGCCAACGGCCGGGACTAGCGGGAGGTACAGATACGCAGTATTTT

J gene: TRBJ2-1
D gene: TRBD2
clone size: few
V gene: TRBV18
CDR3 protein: CASSLGRENYYEQFF
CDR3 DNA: TGTGCCAGCTCACTGGGGCGGGAGAACTATTATGAGCAGTTCTTC

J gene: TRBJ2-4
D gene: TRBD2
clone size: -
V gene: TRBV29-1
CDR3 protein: CSVGGRATDIQYF
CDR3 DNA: TGCAGCGTTGGGGGGAGGGCCACGGACATTCAGTACTTC

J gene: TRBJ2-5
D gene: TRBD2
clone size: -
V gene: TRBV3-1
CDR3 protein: CASSLAGGQETQYF
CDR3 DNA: TGTGCCAGCAGCCTAGCGGGAGGGCAAGAGACCCAGTACTTC

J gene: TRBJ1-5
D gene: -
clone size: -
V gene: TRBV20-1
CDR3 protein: CSARDFRQPNQPQHF
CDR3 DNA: TGCAGTGCTAGAGATTTTAGACAGCCCAATCAGCCCCAGCATTTT

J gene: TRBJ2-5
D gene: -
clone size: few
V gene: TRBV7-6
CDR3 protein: CASSLFSGSLEGTQYF
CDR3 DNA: TGTGCCAGCAGCTTATTCTCCGGCAGTCTGGAGGGGACCCAGTACTTC

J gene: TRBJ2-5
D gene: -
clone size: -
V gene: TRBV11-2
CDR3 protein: CASSTNLETQYF
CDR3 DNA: TGTGCCAGCAGCACCAATTTAGAGACCCAGTACTTC

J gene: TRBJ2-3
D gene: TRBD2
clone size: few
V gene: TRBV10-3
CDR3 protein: CAINQGLVTITDTQYF
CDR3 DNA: TGTGCCATCAATCAAGGACTAGTGACTATCACAGATACGCAGTATTTT

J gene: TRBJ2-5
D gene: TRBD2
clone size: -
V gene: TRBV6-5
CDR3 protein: CASSQWASGFSQTQYF
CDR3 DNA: TGTGCCAGCAGCCAATGGGCTAGCGGCTTCAGTCAGACCCAGTACTTC

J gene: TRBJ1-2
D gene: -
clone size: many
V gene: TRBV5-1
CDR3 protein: CASSEPGFGYTF
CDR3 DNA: TGCGCCAGCAGCGAACCAGGGTTTGGCTACACCTTC

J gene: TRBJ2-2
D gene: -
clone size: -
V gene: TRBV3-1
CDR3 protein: CASSQGRLVISGELFF
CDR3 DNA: TGTGCCAGCAGCCAAGGGAGGTTGGTAATCTCCGGGGAGCTGTTTTTT

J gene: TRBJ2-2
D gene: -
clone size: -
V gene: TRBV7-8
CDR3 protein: CASSLKRIYTGELFF
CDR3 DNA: TGTGCCAGCAGCTTAAAGAGGATATACACCGGGGAGCTGTTTTTT

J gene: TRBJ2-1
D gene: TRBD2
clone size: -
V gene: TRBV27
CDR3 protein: CASSLLAGVTNEQFF
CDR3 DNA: TGTGCCAGCAGTTTGCTAGCGGGAGTAACCAATGAGCAGTTCTTC

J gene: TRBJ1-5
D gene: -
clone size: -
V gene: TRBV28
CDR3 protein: CASKEGSKPQHF
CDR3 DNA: TGTGCCAGCAAGGAGGGGTCTAAGCCCCAGCATTTT

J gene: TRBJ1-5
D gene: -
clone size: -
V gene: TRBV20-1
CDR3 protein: CSASYDSNQPQHF
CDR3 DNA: TGCAGTGCTAGTTACGATAGCAATCAGCCCCAGCATTTT

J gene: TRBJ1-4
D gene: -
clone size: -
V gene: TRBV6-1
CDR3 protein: CASSENEKLFF
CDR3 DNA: TGTGCCAGCAGTGAGAATGAAAAACTGTTTTTT

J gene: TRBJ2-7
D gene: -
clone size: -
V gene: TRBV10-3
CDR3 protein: CAISELSYEQYF
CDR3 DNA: TGTGCCATCAGTGAGCTTTCCTACGAGCAGTACTTC

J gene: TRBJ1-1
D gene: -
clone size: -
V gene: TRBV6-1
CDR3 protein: CASSDVVDTEAFF
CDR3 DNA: TGTGCCAGCAGTGATGTGGTGGACACTGAAGCTTTCTTT

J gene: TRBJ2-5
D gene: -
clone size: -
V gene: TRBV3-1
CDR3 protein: CASRPGTSGGETQYF
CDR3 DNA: TGTGCCAGCCGTCCGGGGACTTCCGGCGGTGAGACCCAGTACTTC

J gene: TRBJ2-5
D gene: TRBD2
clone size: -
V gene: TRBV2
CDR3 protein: CASSETGRETQYF
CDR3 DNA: TGTGCCAGCAGTGAAACCGGGAGGGAGACCCAGTACTTC

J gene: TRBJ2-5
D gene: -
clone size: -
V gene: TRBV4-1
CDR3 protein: CASSQAGLEVAGETQYF
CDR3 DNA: TGCGCCAGCAGCCAAGCGGGCTTAGAGGTAGCAGGAGAGACCCAGTACTTC